The source of this TCR beta chain is a study of brain T cells in children with intractable seizures. Germline-derived CDR1 and CDR2 are SGHAT and FQNNGV. V was shortened by 3 bases and J by 13 bases, with 15 bases between the two germline ends. The CDR3 has 12 amino acids. This clone was recorded only once. What it binds is not known. Study results and limitations: Pre- and post-surgery blood differed in depth, so pre-surgery absences may be undersampling.

Here immunoSEQ multiplex PCR was the method, and the copy in TCRdb shows in-frame clones only, minus some. The profile shows under 400,000 clones, 85% to 95% of them singletons. Time point denoted: blood from clinic visit 5 months post-surgery; TSC patient then seizure free. The sequenced cases were selected for having the highest brain T cell transcript signatures. The clonotype comes from a boy under two years old with tuberous sclerosis and intractable seizures. This rearrangement joins TRBV11-2 to TRBJ1-2; a weak D match, TRBD1 (6 bases). This material consisted of peripheral blood, taken about 5 months after surgery. CDR3 sequence (DNA): TGTGCCAGCAGCTTCTTACAGGGACTAAGCACCTTC. The encoded protein is CASSFLQGLSTF.